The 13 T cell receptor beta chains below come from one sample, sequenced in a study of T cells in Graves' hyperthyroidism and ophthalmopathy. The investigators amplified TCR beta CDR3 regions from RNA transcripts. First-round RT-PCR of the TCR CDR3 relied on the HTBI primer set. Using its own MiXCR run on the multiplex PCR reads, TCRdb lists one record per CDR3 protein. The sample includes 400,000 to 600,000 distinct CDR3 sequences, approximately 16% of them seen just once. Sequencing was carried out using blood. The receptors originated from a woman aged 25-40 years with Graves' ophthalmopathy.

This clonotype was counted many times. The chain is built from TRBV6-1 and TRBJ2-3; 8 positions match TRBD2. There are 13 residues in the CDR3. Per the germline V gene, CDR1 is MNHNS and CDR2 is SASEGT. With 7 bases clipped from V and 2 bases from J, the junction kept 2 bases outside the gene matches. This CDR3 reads CASTGLATDTQYF. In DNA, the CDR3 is TGTGCCAGCACAGGACTAGCCACAGATACGCAGTATTTT.

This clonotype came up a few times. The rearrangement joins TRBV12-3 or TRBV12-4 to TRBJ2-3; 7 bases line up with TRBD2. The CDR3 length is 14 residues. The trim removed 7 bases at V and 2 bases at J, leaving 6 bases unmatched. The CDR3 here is CASMRSGNTDTQYF. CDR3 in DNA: TGTGCCAGCATGAGGAGCGGGAACACAGATACGCAGTATTTT.

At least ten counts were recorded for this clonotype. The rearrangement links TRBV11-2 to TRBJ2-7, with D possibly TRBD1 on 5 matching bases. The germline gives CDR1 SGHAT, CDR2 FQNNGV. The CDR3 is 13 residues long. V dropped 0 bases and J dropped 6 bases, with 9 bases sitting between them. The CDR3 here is CASSLEDTAEQYF. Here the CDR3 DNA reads TGTGCCAGCAGCTTAGAGGACACAGCCGAGCAGTACTTC.

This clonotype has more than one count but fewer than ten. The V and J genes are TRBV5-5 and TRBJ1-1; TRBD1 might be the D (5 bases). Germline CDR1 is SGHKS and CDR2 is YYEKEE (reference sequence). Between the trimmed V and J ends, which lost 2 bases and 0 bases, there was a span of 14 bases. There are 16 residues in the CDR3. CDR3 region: CASSFPQGGVNTEAFF. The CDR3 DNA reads TGTGCCAGCAGCTTTCCGCAGGGTGGGGTGAACACTGAAGCTTTCTTT.

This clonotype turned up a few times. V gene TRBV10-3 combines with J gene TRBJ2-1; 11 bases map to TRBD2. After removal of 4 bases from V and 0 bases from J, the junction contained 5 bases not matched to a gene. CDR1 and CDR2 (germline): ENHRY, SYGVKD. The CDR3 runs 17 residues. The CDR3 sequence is CAISVVAGGSSYNEQFF. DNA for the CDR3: TGTGCCATCAGTGTGGTAGCGGGAGGGAGCTCCTACAATGAGCAGTTCTTC.

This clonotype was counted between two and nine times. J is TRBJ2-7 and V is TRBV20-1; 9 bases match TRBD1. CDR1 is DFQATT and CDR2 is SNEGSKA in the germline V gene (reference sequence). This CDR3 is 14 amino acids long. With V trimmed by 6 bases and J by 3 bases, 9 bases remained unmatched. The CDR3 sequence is CSAHPGQGNYEQYF. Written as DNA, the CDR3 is TGCAGTGCGCACCCGGGACAGGGTAACTACGAGCAGTACTTC.

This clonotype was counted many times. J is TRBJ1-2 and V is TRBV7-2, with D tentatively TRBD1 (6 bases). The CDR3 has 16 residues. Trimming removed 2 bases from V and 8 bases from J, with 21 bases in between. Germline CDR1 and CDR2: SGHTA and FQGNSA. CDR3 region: CASSLPLLQGERGYTF. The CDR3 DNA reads TGTGCCAGCAGCTTACCTCTACTACAGGGCGAGAGGGGCTACACCTTC.

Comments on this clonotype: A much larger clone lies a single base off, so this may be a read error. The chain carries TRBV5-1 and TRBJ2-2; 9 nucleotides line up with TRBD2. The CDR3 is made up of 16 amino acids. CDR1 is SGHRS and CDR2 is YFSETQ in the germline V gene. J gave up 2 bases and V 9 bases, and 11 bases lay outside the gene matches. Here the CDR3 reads CANRSGLAFNTGELFF. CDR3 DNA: TGCGCCAACAGGTCGGGACTAGCCTTCAACACCGGGGAGCTGTTTTTT.

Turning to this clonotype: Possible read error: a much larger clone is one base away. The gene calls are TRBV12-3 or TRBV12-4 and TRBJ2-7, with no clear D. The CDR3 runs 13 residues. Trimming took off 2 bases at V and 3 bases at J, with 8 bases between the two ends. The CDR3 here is CASSLRSDYEQYF. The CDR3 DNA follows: TGTGCCAGCAGTTTACGGTCGGACTACGAGCAGTACTTC.

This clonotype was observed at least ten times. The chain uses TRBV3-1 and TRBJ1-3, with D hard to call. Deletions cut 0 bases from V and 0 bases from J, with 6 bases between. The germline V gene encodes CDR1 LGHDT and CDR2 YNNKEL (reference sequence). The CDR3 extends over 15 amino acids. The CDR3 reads CASSQDPRSGNTIYF. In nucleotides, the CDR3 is TGTGCCAGCAGCCAAGATCCGCGCTCTGGAAACACCATATATTTT.

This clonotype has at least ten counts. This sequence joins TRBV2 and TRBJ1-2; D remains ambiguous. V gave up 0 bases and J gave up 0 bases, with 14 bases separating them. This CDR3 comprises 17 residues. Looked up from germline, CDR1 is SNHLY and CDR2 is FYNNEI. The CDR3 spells CASSEAVGRATNYGYTF. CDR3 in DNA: TGTGCCAGCAGTGAAGCGGTGGGCAGAGCAACTAACTATGGCTACACCTTC.

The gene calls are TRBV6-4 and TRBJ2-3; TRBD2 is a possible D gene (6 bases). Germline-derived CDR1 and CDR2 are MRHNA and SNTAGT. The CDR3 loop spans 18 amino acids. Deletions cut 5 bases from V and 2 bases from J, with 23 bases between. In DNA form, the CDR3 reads TGTGCCAGCAGTTACCGATTTTTTGCGGGAAGACCCACAGATACGCAGTATTTT. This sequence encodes CASSYRFFAGRPTDTQYF.

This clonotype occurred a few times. CDR3 sequence reads: CATHPSDSSYNEQFF. The CDR3 coding sequence is TGTGCCACCCACCCTAGCGACAGCTCCTACAATGAGCAGTTCTTC. This rearrangement joins TRBV6-2 or TRBV6-3 to TRBJ2-1; a weak D match, TRBD2 (6 bases). The CDR3 runs to 15 residues. CDR1 and CDR2 (germline): MNHEY, SVGEGT. Trimming left V 10 bases short and J 0 bases short, with 16 bases between.